The 23 T cell receptor beta chains listed next were all sequenced from one sample in a study of beta chain features in type 1 diabetes. Study observations and caveats: Type 1 diabetes patients had moderately but significantly shorter TCRB CDR3s in all four CD4+ subsets.

Isolated RNA was reverse transcribed in full, so expressed TCRB transcripts were sequenced. The method was immunoSEQ multiplex PCR; TCRdb's version includes in-frame clones alone and lacks a portion of them. The data show about 340,000 clones, approximately 9.7% seen once. Their antigens remain unidentified. What was sequenced was central memory CD4+ T cells from blood. These receptors all come from a man aged 25 to 40 with type 1 diabetes.

This clone showed up just a few times. The chain couples TRBV9 to TRBJ1-5, with D maybe TRBD1 (5 bases). Germline V gene data show CDR1 as SGDLS and CDR2 as YYNGEE. The V end lost 3 bases, the J end lost 6 bases, and 13 bases lay between the germline ends. The CDR3 contains 14 residues. CDR3 nucleotides: TGTGCCAGCAGCGCCGGGGCAGATATTCAGCCCCAGCATTTT. As protein: CASSAGADIQPQHF.

This clone was detected a few times. This specimen includes other DNA sequences encoding the same CDR3. This chain links TRBV6-5 with TRBJ1-1; D might be TRBD1 (5 bases). This CDR3 contains 13 residues. Germline CDR1 reads MNHEY; CDR2 reads SVGAGI. V was cut by 5 bases and J by 3 bases, with 10 bases left in between. CDR3 coding DNA: TGTGCCAGCAGTACTCAAGGGGACACTGAAGCTTTCTTT. Translated: CASSTQGDTEAFF.

The gene calls are TRBV20-1 and TRBJ2-5; D gene ambiguous. There are 11 residues in the CDR3. From germline, CDR1 is DFQATT and CDR2 SNEGSKA (reference sequence). V lost 4 bases, J lost 9 bases, and 12 bases lay in between. The CDR3 DNA reads as TGCAGTGCTACCGGACCAGTGGCCCAGTACTTC. Amino acids: CSATGPVAQYF.

The genes are TRBV5-1 and TRBJ2-2; D is undetermined. V gave up 0 bases and J gave up 0 bases, with 9 bases separating them. The germline V gene encodes CDR1 SGHRS and CDR2 YFSETQ. There are 16 residues in the CDR3. In DNA form, the CDR3 reads TGCGCCAGCAGCTTGGCAAGCTTCGCGAACACCGGGGAGCTGTTTTTT. Protein product: CASSLASFANTGELFF.

This clone was observed a handful of times. V and J are TRBV19 and TRBJ2-2, with TRBD2 matching 7 bases. The germline V gene has CDR1 LNHDA and CDR2 SQIVND (reference sequence). The V segment lost 3 bases and the J segment 7 bases; nucleotides outside the gene matches: 2. The CDR3 has 13 residues. The CDR3 spells CASSIPGGGELFF. DNA of the CDR3: TGTGCCAGTAGTATCCCGGGAGGCGGGGAGCTGTTTTTT.

This sequence joins TRBV9 and TRBJ1-3; 10 positions agree with TRBD1. The CDR3 has 17 residues. V shed 2 bases and J 4 bases; nucleotides not matched to a gene: 9. The germline V gene encodes CDR1 SGDLS and CDR2 YYNGEE. CDR3 coding DNA: TGTGCCAGCAGCGTCTCGACAGGGGGCAAATCCGGAAACACCATATATTTT. Amino acids: CASSVSTGGKSGNTIYF. Complete variable domain (other parts from reference TRBV9 and TRBJ1-3): DSGVTQTPKHLITATGQRVTLRCSPRSGDLSVYWYQQSLDQGLQFLIQYYNGEERAKGNILERFSAQQFPDLHSELNLSSLELGDSALYFCASSVSTGGKSGNTIYFGEGSWLTVV.

This clone was counted a few times. The chain carries TRBV5-1 and TRBJ1-2, with a possible D match to TRBD1 (6 bases). Trimming cost V 0 bases and J 6 bases, with 12 bases left between them. Per germline, CDR1 SGHRS and CDR2 YFSETQ. This CDR3 region has 14 residues. CDR3 loop: CASSLAAQGDGYTF. The CDR3, as DNA: TGCGCCAGCAGCTTGGCCGCACAGGGTGATGGCTACACCTTC.

The genes are TRBV14 and TRBJ1-2; D remains unclear. CDR3 size: 14 residues. V shed 4 bases and J shed 2 bases, with 11 bases lying between them. Germline-derived CDR1 and CDR2 are SGHDN and FVKESK. CDR3 nucleotide sequence: TGTGCCAGCAGCCCCCCGGGTCCAAACTATGGCTACACCTTC. It codes for CASSPPGPNYGYTF.

This chain links TRBV21-1 with TRBJ1-5; TRBD1 was called by the table and not checked on the DNA. TRBV21-1 is designated a pseudogene. The CDR3 is made up of 15 amino acids. In DNA form, the CDR3 reads TGTGCCAGCAGCAAATGGGCAGGCAAACATCAGCCCCAGCATTTT. Translated: CASSKWAGKHQPQHF.

The chain uses TRBV5-6 and TRBJ1-4; D is unresolved. The CDR3 spans 15 residues. Germline-derived CDR1 and CDR2 are SGHDT and YYEEEE. V was cut by 2 bases and J by 0 bases, with 8 bases left in between. The CDR3 protein is CASSFTSATNEKLFF. CDR3 coding DNA: TGTGCCAGCAGCTTTACCTCTGCAACTAATGAAAAACTGTTTTTT.

This clone was found a few times. Other DNA sequences from this sample encode an identical CDR3 as well. This sequence joins TRBV7-2 and TRBJ2-5, with 7 nucleotides matching TRBD2. Germline V gene lookup returns CDR1 SGHTA and CDR2 FQGNSA. The CDR3 is 13 residues long. Trimming cost V 2 bases and J 4 bases; bases outside gene matches: 1. The CDR3 loop is CASSLLAAETQYF. DNA for the CDR3: TGTGCCAGCAGCTTACTAGCGGCAGAGACCCAGTACTTC.

This clone was seen many times. The CDR3 protein is CAISEHRGTEAFF. The CDR3 coding sequence is TGTGCCATCAGCGAACACAGGGGGACTGAAGCTTTCTTT. The gene calls are TRBV10-3 and TRBJ1-1; TRBD1 agrees at 8 bases. The CDR3 has 13 amino acids. Germline V gene lookup returns CDR1 ENHRY and CDR2 SYGVKD. V trimming: 6 bases; J trimming: 5 bases; junction bases outside the gene matches: 5.

In its sample, this clone was seen a few times. The rearrangement links TRBV11-2 to TRBJ2-3; 9 bases agree with TRBD2. CDR3 size: 17 residues. Germline-derived CDR1 and CDR2 are SGHAT and FQNNGV. The V segment lost 3 bases and the J segment 6 bases; nucleotides outside the gene matches: 13. The CDR3 loop reads CASSFLAGRTEEDTQYF. CDR3 nucleotides: TGTGCCAGCAGCTTTCTAGCGGGGCGGACGGAGGAGGATACGCAGTATTTT.

This clone was counted between two and nine times. This chain joins TRBV5-1 and TRBJ2-7; the D gene is possibly TRBD1 (5 bases). Germline V gene lookup returns CDR1 SGHRS and CDR2 YFSETQ. The CDR3 has 15 amino acids. Trimming took 1 base from V and 1 from J, leaving 12 bases between them. DNA of the CDR3: TGCGCCAGCAGCTTGTCAGAGGACACATCCTACGAGCAGTACTTC. It codes for CASSLSEDTSYEQYF.

This sequence joins TRBV18 and TRBJ1-6; 9 bases match TRBD1. The CDR3 contains 15 residues. With 6 bases clipped from V and 8 bases from J, the junction kept 8 bases outside the gene matches. Per germline, CDR1 KGHSH and CDR2 LQKENI. CDR3 nucleotides: TGTGCCAGCTCCCCTCTTTGGACAGGGGATTCACCCCTCCACTTT. It translates to CASSPLWTGDSPLHF.

This sequence joins TRBV2 and TRBJ1-1; 8 bases map to TRBD1. This CDR3 spans 14 amino acids. J was trimmed by 0 bases and V by 7 bases; bases with no gene match: 4. Germline V gene lookup returns CDR1 SNHLY and CDR2 FYNNEI. The CDR3, as DNA: TGTGCCAGCACTGGACAGGGCTTGAACACTGAAGCTTTCTTT. Protein product: CASTGQGLNTEAFF.

This clone was detected only a few times. Here the CDR3 DNA reads TGTGCCACCGGTGGACAGGGACACTACGAGCAGTACTTC. It yields the protein CATGGQGHYEQYF. This rearrangement joins TRBV10-3 to TRBJ2-7; 8 bases are shared with TRBD1. V lost 10 bases, J lost 3 bases, and 8 bases stayed unmatched. Germline CDR1 ENHRY, CDR2 SYGVKD. The CDR3 totals 13 residues.

This clone was observed a handful of times. The CDR3 here is CASSVGHPGLAGGEQFF. The CDR3 DNA sequence: TGTGCCAGCAGCGTAGGTCATCCGGGACTAGCGGGTGGTGAGCAGTTCTTC. The V and J genes are TRBV9 and TRBJ2-1, with 12 bases identical to TRBD2. The V gene end was trimmed by 0 bases and the J gene end by 9 bases; junction bases not matched to a gene: 10. Germline V gene sequence: CDR1 SGDLS, CDR2 YYNGEE. The CDR3 extends over 17 amino acids.

This clone was counted at least ten times. The V call is TRBV11-2, the J call TRBJ2-1; D might be TRBD1 (6 bases). The V end was cut by 1 base, the J end by 6 bases, with 13 bases between. CDR3 length equals 15 residues. The germline gives CDR1 SGHAT, CDR2 FQNNGV. The CDR3 DNA reads TGTGCCAGCAGCTTAGGACCGGTCAGGGGCAATGAGCAGTTCTTC. Its protein is CASSLGPVRGNEQFF.

This clone was counted a few times. V and J are TRBV30 and TRBJ1-2; D not resolved. Germline values: CDR1 GTSNPN, CDR2 SVGIG (reference sequence). This CDR3 spans 13 amino acids. Trimming stripped 1 base from V and 0 bases from J, with 6 bases between. In nucleotides, the CDR3 is TGTGCCTGGAGTGCGACCCCTAACTATGGCTACACCTTC. It encodes CAWSATPNYGYTF.

J is TRBJ1-2 and V is TRBV18; D is unresolved. This CDR3 has 12 residues. Germline-derived CDR1 and CDR2 are KGHSH and LQKENI. V was trimmed by 5 bases and J by 6 bases, leaving 10 bases between them. CDR3 region: CASSDSDHGYTF. In nucleotides, the CDR3 is TGTGCCAGCTCAGACTCGGACCATGGCTACACCTTC.

This clone was seen only a few times. V and J are TRBV7-9 and TRBJ1-1; TRBD1 might be the D (6 bases). The germline V and J ends were trimmed by 3 bases and 4 bases, with 9 bases remaining between them. The length of the CDR3 is 13 residues. Looked up from germline, CDR1 is SEHNR and CDR2 is FQNEAQ (reference sequence). This chain's CDR3 is CASSLKQGTEAFF. The CDR3 bases are TGTGCCAGCAGCTTGAAACAGGGCACTGAAGCTTTCTTT.

The chain links TRBV5-1 to TRBJ2-7; no definite D call. Trimming left V 2 bases short and J 6 bases short, with 3 bases between. Germline lookup yields CDR1 SGHRS and CDR2 YFSETQ. The CDR3 consists of 10 residues. The CDR3 region has the DNA TGCGCCAGCAGCTTCAGCGAGCAGTACTTC. It is translated as CASSFSEQYF.